These 21 T cell receptor beta chains were all obtained from the same sample, sequenced in a study of T-cell reconstitution after alpha-beta-depleted transplantation in children. The authors prepared the TCRbeta library with unique molecular identifiers. TCRdb passed the PCR reads through MiXCR, listing each CDR3 protein once. This table holds 530,000 or so distinct CDR3 sequences, over 25% found once. The material sequenced was PBMCs, taken before TCRalphabeta/CD19-depleted stem cell transplant. All receptors derive from a boy under two years old with Wiskott-Aldrich syndrome, due to receive a stem cell transplant.

This clonotype appeared a few times. The V gene is TRBV6-5, the J gene TRBJ1-1; D gene ambiguous. This CDR3 contains 13 residues. The V and J ends lost 2 bases and 4 bases respectively, with 8 bases between them. CDR1 and CDR2 (germline): MNHEY, SVGAGI. CDR3 loop: CASSYGTATEAFF. The CDR3, as DNA: TGTGCCAGCAGTTACGGTACAGCCACTGAAGCTTTCTTT.

The sample holds a few counts of this clonotype. The chain is built from TRBV20-1 and TRBJ2-7; D assignment may be TRBD1 or TRBD2 (8 bases each). There are 17 residues in the CDR3. CDR1 and CDR2 from the germline V gene are DFQATT and SNEGSKA (reference sequence). The ends were cut back, 0 bases at V and 3 bases at J, with 21 bases in the middle. This chain's CDR3 is CSARDRTGSGRFYEQYF. The CDR3 bases are TGCAGTGCTAGAGATCGGACAGGGAGCGGGAGATTCTACGAGCAGTACTTC.

The rearrangement links TRBV12-3 or TRBV12-4 to TRBJ2-1; 8 bases fit TRBD2. The CDR3 is made up of 15 amino acids. J lost 9 bases, V lost 3 bases, and 10 bases had no gene match. The CDR3 protein is CASSFAVLAGREQFF. The CDR3 DNA reads as TGTGCCAGCAGTTTCGCCGTGTTAGCGGGACGTGAGCAGTTCTTC.

The chain links TRBV4-1 to TRBJ2-3; tentatively, D is TRBD1 or TRBD2 (5 bases each). Deletions cut 4 bases from V and 0 bases from J, with 14 bases between. Germline V lookup: CDR1 MGHRA, CDR2 YSYEKL. There are 16 residues in the CDR3. This CDR3 reads CASSLGTSSSTDTQYF. CDR3 nucleotides: TGCGCCAGCAGCCTTGGGACGTCCTCTAGCACAGATACGCAGTATTTT.

This clonotype was seen a few times. This chain links TRBV28 with TRBJ2-2; 8 positions match TRBD2. The germline CDR1 and CDR2 sequences are MDHEN and SYDVKM. This CDR3 spans 18 amino acids. J lost 6 bases, V lost 6 bases, and 18 bases had no gene match. The CDR3 protein is CASRDGTRFFGDAGELFF. CDR3 coding DNA: TGTGCCAGCAGGGACGGGACTAGATTTTTTGGAGATGCCGGGGAGCTGTTTTTT.

The chain uses TRBV14 and TRBJ2-2; tentatively, D is TRBD2 (6 bases). The germline gives CDR1 SGHDN, CDR2 FVKESK. The length of the CDR3 is 18 residues. V lost 1 base, J lost 3 bases, and 18 bases lay in between. The CDR3: CASSQVAATRLDTGELFF. The CDR3 DNA sequence: TGTGCCAGCAGCCAAGTGGCAGCGACTAGGTTGGACACCGGGGAGCTGTTTTTT.

The chain carries TRBV6-1 and TRBJ2-2; D remains unclear. This CDR3 region has 12 residues. The germline CDR1 and CDR2 sequences are MNHNS and SASEGT. Trimming left V 2 bases short and J 4 bases short, with 2 bases between. The CDR3 spells CASSEFTGELFF. CDR3 DNA sequence: TGTGCCAGCAGTGAATTCACCGGGGAGCTGTTTTTT.

This clonotype was counted a few times. The rearrangement joins TRBV5-1 to TRBJ2-1; 7 bases align to TRBD2. Unmatched junction bases numbered 8, after V lost 1 base and J lost 7 bases. The CDR3 is made up of 15 amino acids. Germline loops: CDR1 SGHRS, CDR2 YFSETQ. The DNA for the CDR3 is TGCGCCAGCAGCTTGAGCGGGACTCACACAAATGAGCAGTTCTTC. Translated, it gives CASSLSGTHTNEQFF.

Ten or more counts support this clonotype. This chain joins TRBV11-2 and TRBJ2-3, with unresolved D. The CDR3 is 13 amino acids. Trimming shortened V by 1 base and J by 6 bases, and 8 bases separated the two germline ends. CDR1 is SGHAT and CDR2 is FQNNGV in the germline V gene. CDR3 sequence: CASSLGEGDTQYF. In nucleotides, the CDR3 is TGTGCCAGCAGCTTAGGGGAAGGGGATACGCAGTATTTT.

The chain joins TRBV20-1 to TRBJ2-5; 8 nucleotides agree with TRBD1. With V trimmed by 5 bases and J by 3 bases, 8 bases remained unmatched. CDR3 length: 14 amino acids. The germline V gene encodes CDR1 DFQATT and CDR2 SNEGSKA (reference sequence). The CDR3 DNA reads as TGCAGTGCTCGCCGGGACAGGCAAAAAGAGACCCAGTACTTC. It yields the protein CSARRDRQKETQYF.

This clonotype appeared many times. CDR3 coding DNA: TGTGCCAGCAGTTTATGGGGGAGGGTTACAGATACGCAGTATTTT. Protein: CASSLWGRVTDTQYF. The genes are TRBV28 and TRBJ2-3, with 7 nucleotides matching TRBD2. Germline trimming cut 0 bases from V and 3 bases from J; bases unmatched to any gene: 3. The CDR3 sequence is 15 residues long. Germline assignment: CDR1 MDHEN and CDR2 SYDVKM.

Details on this clonotype: One end of the junction fails to match germline, which may point to a read error. This CDR3 is CAMSLGLGCSF. The CDR3 coding sequence is TGTGCCATGAGCCTCGGGCTCGGCTGCTCCTTC. V and J are TRBV5-6 and TRBJ1-2; D unclear. The V gene's germline CDR1 is SGHDT and CDR2 YYEEEE. The CDR3 length is 11 residues. The whole variable domain, filled in from reference TRBV5-6 and TRBJ1-2, reads DAGVTQSPTHLIKTRGQQVTLRCSPKSGHDTVSWYQQALGQGPQFIFQYYEEEERQRGNFPDRFSGHQFPNYSSELNVNALLLGDSALYLCAMSLGLGCSFGSGTRLTVV.

In this sample, this clonotype turned up a few times. The chain employs TRBV24-1 and TRBJ1-5; D gene unclear. The CDR3 runs 14 residues. Trimming took off 2 bases at V and 0 bases at J, with 4 bases between the two ends. CDR1 and CDR2 (germline): KGHDR, SFDVKD. CDR3 sequence: CATSDSASNQPQHF. The CDR3 DNA reads TGTGCCACCAGTGATTCGGCTAGCAATCAGCCCCAGCATTTT.

This chain connects TRBV28 to TRBJ2-7; tentative D call: TRBD1 (6 bases). Germline V gene lookup returns CDR1 MDHEN and CDR2 SYDVKM. Trimming removed 8 bases at V and 4 bases at J, with 18 bases between. The CDR3 covers 14 residues. In nucleotides, the CDR3 is TGTGCCAGCGAGGTCCCTGGACAGTCTTACGAGCAGTACTTC. Translated, it gives CASEVPGQSYEQYF.

The rearrangement links TRBV5-1 to TRBJ2-7; 7 nucleotides line up with TRBD2. Looked up from germline, CDR1 is SGHRS and CDR2 is YFSETQ. The V gene end was trimmed by 0 bases and the J gene end by 2 bases; junction bases not matched to a gene: 8. The CDR3 is 16 amino acids. The CDR3 protein is CASSLGRGSSTYEQYF. The CDR3 nucleotides are TGCGCCAGCAGCTTGGGTCGCGGGAGCTCCACCTACGAGCAGTACTTC.

This clonotype was counted a single time. V is TRBV12-3 or TRBV12-4 and J is TRBJ2-1, with no clear D. The CDR3 runs 15 residues. Deletions cut 5 bases from V and 6 bases from J, with 17 bases between. The CDR3 reads CASSTALASSNEQFF. CDR3 nucleotides: TGTGCCAGCAGTACGGCCCTGGCTAGTTCCAATGAGCAGTTCTTC.

The chain uses TRBV29-1 and TRBJ1-1; TRBD1 is a possible D gene (6 bases). V lost 7 bases and J lost 3, with 15 bases in between. The length of the CDR3 is 13 residues. Germline-derived CDR1 and CDR2 are SQVTM and ANQGSEA. The CDR3 reads CSGRVGADTEAFF. CDR3 DNA sequence: TGCAGCGGAAGGGTGGGGGCGGACACTGAAGCTTTCTTT.

This clonotype occurred a few times. The rearrangement links TRBV20-1 to TRBJ2-1, with unresolved D. Germline-derived CDR1 and CDR2 are DFQATT and SNEGSKA (reference sequence). The CDR3 length is 14 residues. Trimming shortened V by 3 bases and J by 0 bases, and 9 bases separated the two germline ends. CDR3 nucleotides: TGCAGTGCTAGCAGGAGAGGCTCCTACAATGAGCAGTTCTTC. Translation: CSASRRGSYNEQFF.

V is TRBV12-3 or TRBV12-4 and J is TRBJ1-6, with 9 bases that match TRBD1. This CDR3 is built from 14 residues. Trimming at V came to 5 bases and at J to 8 bases, leaving 4 bases not matched to a gene. The CDR3 loop is CASSAGTGHSPLHF. The CDR3 nucleotides read TGTGCCAGCAGTGCCGGGACAGGGCATTCACCCCTCCACTTT.

This chain uses TRBV20-1 with TRBJ1-1; TRBD1 might be the D (5 bases). The CDR3 length is 13 residues. From germline, CDR1 is DFQATT and CDR2 SNEGSKA (reference sequence). The V gene lost 3 bases and the J gene lost 1 base, with 9 bases spanning the gap. The CDR3 region has the DNA TGCAGTGCTAGCTACAGGCCGAACACTGAAGCTTTCTTT. Translated: CSASYRPNTEAFF.

This clonotype was seen more than once but under ten times. The J gene is TRBJ1-6, the V gene TRBV7-9; no definite D call. Trimming cost V 5 bases and J 3 bases, with 5 bases left between them. CDR3 length: 13 residues. Germline V gene data show CDR1 as SEHNR and CDR2 as FQNEAQ (reference sequence). CDR3 residues: CASSPVYNSPLHF. DNA for the CDR3: TGTGCCAGCAGCCCCGTCTATAATTCACCCCTCCACTTT.